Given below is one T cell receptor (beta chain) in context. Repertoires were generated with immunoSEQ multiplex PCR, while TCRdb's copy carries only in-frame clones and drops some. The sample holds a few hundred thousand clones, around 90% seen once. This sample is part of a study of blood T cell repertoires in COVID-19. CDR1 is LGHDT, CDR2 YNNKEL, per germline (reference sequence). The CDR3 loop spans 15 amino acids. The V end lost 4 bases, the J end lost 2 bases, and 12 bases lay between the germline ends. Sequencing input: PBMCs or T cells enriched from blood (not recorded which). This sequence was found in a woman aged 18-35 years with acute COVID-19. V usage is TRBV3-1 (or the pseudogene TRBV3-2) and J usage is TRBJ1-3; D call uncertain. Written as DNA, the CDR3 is TGTGCCAGCAGCCCTCGGAGCGGGGCTGGAAACACCATATATTTT. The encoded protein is CASSPRSGAGNTIYF.